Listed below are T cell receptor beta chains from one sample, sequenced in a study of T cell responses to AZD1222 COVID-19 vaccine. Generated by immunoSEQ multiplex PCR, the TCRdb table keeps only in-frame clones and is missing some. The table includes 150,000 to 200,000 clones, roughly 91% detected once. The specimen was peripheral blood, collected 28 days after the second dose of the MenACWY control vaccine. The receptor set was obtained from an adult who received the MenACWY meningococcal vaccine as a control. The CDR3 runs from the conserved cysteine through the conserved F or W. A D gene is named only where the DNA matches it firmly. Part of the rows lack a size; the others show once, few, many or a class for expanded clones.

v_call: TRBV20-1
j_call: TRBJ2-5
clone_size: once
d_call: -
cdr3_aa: CSAGKPPTQYF
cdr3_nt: TGCAGTGCTGGGAAGCCCCCGACCCAGTACTTC

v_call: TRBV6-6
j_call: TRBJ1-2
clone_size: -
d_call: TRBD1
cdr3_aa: CASSYSGTGVYGYTF
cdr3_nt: TGTGCCAGCAGTTACTCCGGGACAGGGGTTTATGGCTACACCTTC

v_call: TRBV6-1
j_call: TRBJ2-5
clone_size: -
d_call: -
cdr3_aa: CASSEARGLETQYF
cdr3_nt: TGTGCCAGCAGTGAAGCTCGGGGATTAGAGACCCAGTACTTC

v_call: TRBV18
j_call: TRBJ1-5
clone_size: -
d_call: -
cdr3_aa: CASSPQGRNQPQHF
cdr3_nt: TGTGCCAGCTCACCTCAGGGACGCAATCAGCCCCAGCATTTT

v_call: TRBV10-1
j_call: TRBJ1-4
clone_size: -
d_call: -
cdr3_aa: CASSDRETNEKLFF
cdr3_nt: TGCGCCAGCAGTGACAGGGAAACCAATGAAAAACTGTTTTTT

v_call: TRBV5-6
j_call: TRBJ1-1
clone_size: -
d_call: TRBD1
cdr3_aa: CASSSGQGAFF
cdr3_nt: TGTGCCAGCAGCAGTGGACAGGGAGCTTTCTTT

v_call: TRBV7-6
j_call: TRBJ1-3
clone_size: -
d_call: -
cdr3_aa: CASSLAGADTIYF
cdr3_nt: TGTGCCAGCAGCTTAGCCGGGGCAGACACCATATATTTT

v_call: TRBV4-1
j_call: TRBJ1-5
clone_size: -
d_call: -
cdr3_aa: CASRQTGGSQPQHF
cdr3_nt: TGCGCCAGCAGGCAAACGGGGGGCAGCCAGCCCCAGCATTTT

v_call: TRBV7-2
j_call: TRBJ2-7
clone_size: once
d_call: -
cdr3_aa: CASSLSSASYEQYF
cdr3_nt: TGTGCCAGCAGCTTATCCAGTGCATCCTACGAGCAGTACTTC

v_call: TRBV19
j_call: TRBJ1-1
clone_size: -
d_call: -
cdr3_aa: CASSIIGGKTEAFF
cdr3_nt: TGTGCCAGTAGTATCATCGGGGGGAAAACTGAAGCTTTCTTT

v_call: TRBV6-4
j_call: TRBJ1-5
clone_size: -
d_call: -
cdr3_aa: CASSDVGGPSNQPQHF
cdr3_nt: TGTGCCAGCAGTGACGTGGGGGGACCTAGCAATCAGCCCCAGCATTTT

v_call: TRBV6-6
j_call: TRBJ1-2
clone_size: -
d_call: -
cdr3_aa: CASSFKNRDQKGYTF
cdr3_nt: TGTGCCAGCAGTTTCAAAAACAGGGACCAAAAGGGCTACACCTTC

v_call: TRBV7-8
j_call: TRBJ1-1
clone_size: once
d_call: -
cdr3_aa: CASSRLTSNTEAFF
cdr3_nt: TGTGCCAGCAGCCGTCTTACATCGAACACTGAAGCTTTCTTT

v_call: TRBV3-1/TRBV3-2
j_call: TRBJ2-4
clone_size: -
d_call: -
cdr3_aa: CASSRPLGTGNIQYF
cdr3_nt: TGTGCCAGCAGTCGACCCTTGGGAACGGGTAACATTCAGTACTTC

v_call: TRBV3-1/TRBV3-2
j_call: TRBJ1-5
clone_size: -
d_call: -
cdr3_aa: CASSQVGGGQPQHF
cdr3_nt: TGTGCCAGCAGCCAAGTGGGAGGTGGTCAGCCCCAGCATTTT

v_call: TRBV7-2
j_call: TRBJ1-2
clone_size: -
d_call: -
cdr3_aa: CASSPTGITGYTF
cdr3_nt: TGTGCCAGCAGCCCCACAGGGATAACAGGCTACACCTTC

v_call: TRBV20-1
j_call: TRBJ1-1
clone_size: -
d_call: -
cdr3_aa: CSASPPGMNTEAFF
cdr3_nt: TGCAGTGCTAGTCCCCCGGGCATGAACACTGAAGCTTTCTTT

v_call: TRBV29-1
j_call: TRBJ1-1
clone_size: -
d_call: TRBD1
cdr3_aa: CSVEVSGGTEAFF
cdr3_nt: TGCAGCGTTGAAGTGTCAGGGGGCACTGAAGCTTTCTTT

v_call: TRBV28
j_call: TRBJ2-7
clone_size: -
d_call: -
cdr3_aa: CASTGEGRGQYYEQYF
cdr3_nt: TGTGCCAGCACCGGTGAAGGCAGGGGACAATACTACGAGCAGTACTTC

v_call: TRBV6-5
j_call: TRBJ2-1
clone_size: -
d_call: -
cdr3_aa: CASKGGVSYNEQFF
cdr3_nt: TGTGCCAGCAAAGGGGGGGTCTCCTACAATGAGCAGTTCTTC

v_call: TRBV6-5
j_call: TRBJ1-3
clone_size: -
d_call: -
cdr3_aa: CASRRISGNTIYF
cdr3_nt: TGTGCCAGCAGGAGAATCTCTGGAAATACCATATATTTT

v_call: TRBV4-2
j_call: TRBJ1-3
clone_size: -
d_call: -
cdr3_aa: CASSQDRGFGNTIYF
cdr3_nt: TGTGCCAGCAGCCAAGACAGGGGCTTTGGAAACACCATATATTTT

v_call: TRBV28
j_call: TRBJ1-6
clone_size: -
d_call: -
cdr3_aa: CASNDGNSPLHF
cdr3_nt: TGTGCCAGCAATGACGGGAATTCACCCCTCCACTTT

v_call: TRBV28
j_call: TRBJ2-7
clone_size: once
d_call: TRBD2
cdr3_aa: CASSSLVAGGPYEQYF
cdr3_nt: TGTGCCAGCAGCTCCTTGGTAGCGGGGGGGCCGTACGAGCAGTACTTC

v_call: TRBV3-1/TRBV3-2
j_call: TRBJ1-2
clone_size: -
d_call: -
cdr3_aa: CASSQDRAGNGYTF
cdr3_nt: TGTGCCAGCAGCCAAGATAGAGCAGGGAATGGCTACACCTTC

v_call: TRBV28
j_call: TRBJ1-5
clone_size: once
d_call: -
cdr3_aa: CASRIRSQPQHF
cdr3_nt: TGTGCCAGCAGAATAAGAAGTCAGCCCCAGCATTTT

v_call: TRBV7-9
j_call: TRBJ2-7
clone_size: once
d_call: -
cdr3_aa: CASSLEVYEQYF
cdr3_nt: TGTGCCAGCAGCTTAGAGGTGTACGAGCAGTACTTC

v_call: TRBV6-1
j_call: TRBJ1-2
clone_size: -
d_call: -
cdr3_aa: CASRAGTNYGYTF
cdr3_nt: TGTGCCAGCAGGGCAGGGACTAACTATGGCTACACCTTC

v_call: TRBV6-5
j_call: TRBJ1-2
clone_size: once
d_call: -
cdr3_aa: CASSPGTVYGYTF
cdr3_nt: TGTGCCAGCAGTCCCGGGACCGTTTATGGCTACACCTTC

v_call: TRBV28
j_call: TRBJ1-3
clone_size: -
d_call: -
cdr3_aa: CASSLWSSGNTIYF
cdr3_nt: TGTGCCAGCAGTTTATGGAGTTCCGGAAACACCATATATTTT

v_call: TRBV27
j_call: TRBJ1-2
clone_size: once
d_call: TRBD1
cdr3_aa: CASNPDRGRGYGYTF
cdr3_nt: TGTGCCAGCAACCCGGACAGGGGACGGGGCTATGGCTACACCTTC

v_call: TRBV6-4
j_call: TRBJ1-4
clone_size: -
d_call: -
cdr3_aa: CASSEGRSATNEKLFF
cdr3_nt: TGTGCCAGCAGTGAAGGACGTAGTGCAACTAATGAAAAACTGTTTTTT

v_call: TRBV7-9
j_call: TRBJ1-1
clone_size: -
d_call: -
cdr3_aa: CASSFGKDTEAFF
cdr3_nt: TGTGCCAGCAGCTTTGGGAAGGACACTGAAGCTTTCTTT

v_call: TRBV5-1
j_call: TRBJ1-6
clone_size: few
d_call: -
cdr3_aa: CASSLDRTENNSPLHF
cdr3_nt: TGCGCCAGCAGCTTGGACCGGACAGAGAACAATTCACCCCTCCACTTT

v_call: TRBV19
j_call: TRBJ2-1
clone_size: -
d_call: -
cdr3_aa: CASSIFGVPSSYNEQFF
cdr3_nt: TGTGCCAGTAGTATATTCGGGGTACCCAGCTCCTACAATGAGCAGTTCTTC

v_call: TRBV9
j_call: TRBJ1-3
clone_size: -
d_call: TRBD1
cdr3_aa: CASSVGTGGNTIYF
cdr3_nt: TGTGCCAGCAGCGTAGGGACAGGTGGAAACACCATATATTTT

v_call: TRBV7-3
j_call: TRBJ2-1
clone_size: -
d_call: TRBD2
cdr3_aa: CASSGSGGYNEQFF
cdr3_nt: TGTGCCAGCAGTGGAAGCGGGGGATACAATGAGCAGTTCTTC

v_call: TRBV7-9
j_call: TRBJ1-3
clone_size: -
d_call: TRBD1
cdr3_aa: CASSSTTYRGGNTIYF
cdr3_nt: TGTGCCAGCAGCTCGACCACGTACAGGGGAGGAAACACCATATATTTT

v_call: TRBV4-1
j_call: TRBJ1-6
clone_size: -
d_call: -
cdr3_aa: CASSQFTLPRSPLHF
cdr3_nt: TGCGCCAGCAGCCAATTTACGCTACCACGTTCACCCCTCCACTTT

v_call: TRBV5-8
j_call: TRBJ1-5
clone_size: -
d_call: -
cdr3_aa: CASSPWGNSNQPQHF
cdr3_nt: TGTGCCAGCAGCCCCTGGGGGAATAGCAATCAGCCCCAGCATTTT

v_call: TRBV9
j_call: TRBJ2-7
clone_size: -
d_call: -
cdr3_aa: CASSVDGGSYEQYF
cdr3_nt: TGTGCCAGCAGCGTAGATGGGGGCTCCTACGAGCAGTACTTC

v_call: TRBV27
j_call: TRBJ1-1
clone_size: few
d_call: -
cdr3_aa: CASSLTEAFF
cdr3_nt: TGTGCCAGCAGCCTCACTGAAGCTTTCTTT

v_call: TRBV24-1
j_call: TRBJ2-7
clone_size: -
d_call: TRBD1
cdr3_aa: CATSGSGTEYEQYF
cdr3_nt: TGTGCCACCAGTGGTTCCGGGACAGAATACGAGCAGTACTTC

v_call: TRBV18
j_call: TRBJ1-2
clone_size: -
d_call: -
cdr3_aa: CASSQGQEDYGYTF
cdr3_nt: TGTGCCAGCTCTCAAGGCCAGGAGGACTATGGCTACACCTTC

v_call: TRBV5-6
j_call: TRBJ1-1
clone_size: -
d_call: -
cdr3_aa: CASSLEQGGTEAFF
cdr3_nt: TGTGCCAGCAGCTTGGAACAGGGAGGTACTGAAGCTTTCTTT

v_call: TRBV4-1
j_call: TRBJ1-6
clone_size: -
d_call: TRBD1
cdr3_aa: CASSRRMTGAGGSPLHF
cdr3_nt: TGCGCCAGCAGCCGACGGATGACAGGGGCTGGGGGTTCACCCCTCCACTTT

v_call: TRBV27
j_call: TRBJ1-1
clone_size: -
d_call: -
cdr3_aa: CASSLTRPGLNTEAFF
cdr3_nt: TGTGCCAGCAGTCTAACTAGACCCGGCTTGAACACTGAAGCTTTCTTT

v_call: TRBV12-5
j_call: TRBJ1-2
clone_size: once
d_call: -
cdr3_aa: CASGLGLKVSLGYTF
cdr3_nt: TGTGCTAGTGGTTTGGGACTGAAGGTGTCTTTGGGCTACACCTTC

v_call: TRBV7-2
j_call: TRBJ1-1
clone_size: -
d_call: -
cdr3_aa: CASTSDTRNTEAFF
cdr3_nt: TGTGCCAGCACCTCGGACACTAGGAACACTGAAGCTTTCTTT

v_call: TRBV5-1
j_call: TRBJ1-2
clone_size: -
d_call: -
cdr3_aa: CASSFGRDGYTF
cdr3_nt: TGCGCCAGCAGCTTTGGCAGGGACGGCTACACCTTC

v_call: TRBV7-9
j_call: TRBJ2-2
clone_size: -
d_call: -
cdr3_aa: CASSTGGLNTGELFF
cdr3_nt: TGTGCCAGCAGCACGGGTGGCCTGAACACCGGGGAGCTGTTTTTT